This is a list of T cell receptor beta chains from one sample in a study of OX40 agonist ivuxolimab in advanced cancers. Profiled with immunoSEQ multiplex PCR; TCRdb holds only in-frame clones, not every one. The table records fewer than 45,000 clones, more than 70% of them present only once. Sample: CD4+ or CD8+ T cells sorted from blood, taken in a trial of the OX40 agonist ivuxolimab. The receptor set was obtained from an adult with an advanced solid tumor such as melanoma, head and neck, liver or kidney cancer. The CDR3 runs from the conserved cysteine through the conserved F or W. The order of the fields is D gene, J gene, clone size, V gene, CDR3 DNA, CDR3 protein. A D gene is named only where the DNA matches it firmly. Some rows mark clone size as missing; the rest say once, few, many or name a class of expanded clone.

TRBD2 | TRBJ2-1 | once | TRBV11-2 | TGTGCCAGCAGCTTCCAGACTAGCGGGCAATACAATGTGCAGTTCTTC | CASSFQTSGQYNVQFF
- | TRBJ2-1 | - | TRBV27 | TGTGCCAGCAGCGCCGCTCGGGGAGGGGGCAAGCGGTTCTTC | CASSAARGGGKRFF
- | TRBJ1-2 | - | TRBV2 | TGTGCCAGCACTAACGGGGCATATGGCTACACCTTC | CASTNGAYGYTF
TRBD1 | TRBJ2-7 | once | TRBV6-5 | TGTGCCAGCAGTCCCGGACAGGGGAACGAGCAGTACTTC | CASSPGQGNEQYF
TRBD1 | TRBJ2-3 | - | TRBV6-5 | TGTGCCAGCAGTCGACAGGGAGATACGCAGTATTTT | CASSRQGDTQYF
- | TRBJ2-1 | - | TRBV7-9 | TGTGCCAGCAGCTTATTGTGGACTCCCAATGAGCAGTTCTTC | CASSLLWTPNEQFF
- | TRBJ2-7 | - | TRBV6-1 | TGTGCCAGCAGTGACTGGGTGGCCTACGAGCAGTACTTC | CASSDWVAYEQYF
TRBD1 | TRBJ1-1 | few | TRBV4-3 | TGCGCCAGCAGCCAAGATTTTCGGAGGGACAGGGGGCTGGGGCGGACTGAAGCTTTCTTT | CASSQDFRRDRGLGRTEAFF
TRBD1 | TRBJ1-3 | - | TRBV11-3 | TGTGCCAGCAGCTCCGGACAGGGGCCCTCTGGAAACACCATATATTTT | CASSSGQGPSGNTIYF
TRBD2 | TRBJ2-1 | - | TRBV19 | TGTGCCAGTAGGGCTAGCGGCTACAATGAGCAGTTCTTC | CASRASGYNEQFF
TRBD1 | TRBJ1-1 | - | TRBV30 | TGTGCCTGGAACAGGGGGGAAGGTGAAGCTTTCTTT | CAWNRGEGEAFF
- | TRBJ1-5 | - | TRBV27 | TGTGCCAGCAGTCTCTTTATCGGTAGTAATCAGCCCCAGCATTTT | CASSLFIGSNQPQHF
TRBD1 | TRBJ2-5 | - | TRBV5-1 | TGCGCCAGCAGCTTGCTGGGACAGGGAGGAGAGACCCAGTACTTC | CASSLLGQGGETQYF
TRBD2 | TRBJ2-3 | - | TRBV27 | TGTGCCAGCAGTCAGGGACCAGCGACTAGCGGGAGGGTAATAGATACGCAGTATTTT | CASSQGPATSGRVIDTQYF
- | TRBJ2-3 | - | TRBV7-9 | TGTGCCAGCAGCAAGGCCAATCAACCCACAGATACGCAGTATTTT | CASSKANQPTDTQYF
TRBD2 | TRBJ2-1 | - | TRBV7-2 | TGTGCCAGCAGCTGGGGGGGAGGAAACAATGAGCAGTTCTTC | CASSWGGGNNEQFF
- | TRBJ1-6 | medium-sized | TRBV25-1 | TGTGCCACCCGGCGGGGGACGGATTCACCCCTCCACTTT | CATRRGTDSPLHF
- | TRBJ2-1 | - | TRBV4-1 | TGCGCCAGCAGCTGGGGAACAGGGTCCTACAATGAGCAGTTCTTC | CASSWGTGSYNEQFF
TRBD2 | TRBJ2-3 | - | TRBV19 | TGTGCCAGTAGCCGACTAGCGGGAGTCTCAGATACGCAGTATTTT | CASSRLAGVSDTQYF
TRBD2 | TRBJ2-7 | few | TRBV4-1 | TGCGCCAGCAGCCCGGGGCGACTAGCCGGATCCTACGAGCAGTACTTC | CASSPGRLAGSYEQYF
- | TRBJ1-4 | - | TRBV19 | TGTGCCAGTAGCCATTACCAGGGAATCCACGGTGAAAAACTGTTTTTT | CASSHYQGIHGEKLFF
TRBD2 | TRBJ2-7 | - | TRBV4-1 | TGCGCCAGCAGCCAAGGGGTCTCTGGAGCGGGACGCGAGCAGTACTTC | CASSQGVSGAGREQYF
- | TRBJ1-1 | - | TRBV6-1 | TGTGCCAGCAGTGATGGGCCACCCAGGGGAGCGGGCACTGAAGCTTTCTTT | CASSDGPPRGAGTEAFF
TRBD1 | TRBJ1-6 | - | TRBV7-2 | TGTGCCAGCAGCCCGGGACAGATACTTTCACCCCTCCACTTT | CASSPGQILSPLHF
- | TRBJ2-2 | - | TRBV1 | TGCACCAGCAGCCAGGGAAGCGGGGAGCTGTTTTTT | CTSSQGSGELFF
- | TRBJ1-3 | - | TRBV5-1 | TGCGCCAGCAGCGCAGGGACGATTGGAAACACCATATATTTT | CASSAGTIGNTIYF
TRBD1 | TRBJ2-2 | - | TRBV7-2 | TGTGCCAGCAGCTTAGCTACAGGGGCAACCGGGGAGCTGTTTTTT | CASSLATGATGELFF
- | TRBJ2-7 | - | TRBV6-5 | TGTGCCAGCAGTTCCCGGGGCTACGAGCAGTACTTC | CASSSRGYEQYF
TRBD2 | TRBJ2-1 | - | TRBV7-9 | TGTGCCACCTTGGGACTAGCGGGAGTCTACAATGAGCAGTTCTTC | CATLGLAGVYNEQFF
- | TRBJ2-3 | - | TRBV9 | TGTGCCAGCAGCCTGTCACCGGGACTCTCCACAGATACGCAGTATTTT | CASSLSPGLSTDTQYF
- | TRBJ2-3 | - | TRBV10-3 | TGTGCCATCAGAAGTGACACCTCCTTCACAGATACGCAGTATTTT | CAIRSDTSFTDTQYF
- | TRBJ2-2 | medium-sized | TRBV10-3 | TGTGCCATCAGTAGCGGTGCGAACACCGGGGAGCTGTTTTTT | CAISSGANTGELFF